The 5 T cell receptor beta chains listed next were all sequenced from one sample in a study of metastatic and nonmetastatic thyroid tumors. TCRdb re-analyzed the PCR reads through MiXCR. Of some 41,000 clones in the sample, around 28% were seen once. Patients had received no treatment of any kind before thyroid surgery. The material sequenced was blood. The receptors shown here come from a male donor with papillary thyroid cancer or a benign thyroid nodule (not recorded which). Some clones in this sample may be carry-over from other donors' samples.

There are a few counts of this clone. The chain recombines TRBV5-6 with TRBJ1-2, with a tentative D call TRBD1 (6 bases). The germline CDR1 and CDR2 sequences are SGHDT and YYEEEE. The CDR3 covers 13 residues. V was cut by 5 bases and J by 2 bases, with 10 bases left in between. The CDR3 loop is CASRPGQNYGYTF. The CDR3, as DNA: TGTGCCAGCAGGCCGGGACAAAACTATGGCTACACCTTC.

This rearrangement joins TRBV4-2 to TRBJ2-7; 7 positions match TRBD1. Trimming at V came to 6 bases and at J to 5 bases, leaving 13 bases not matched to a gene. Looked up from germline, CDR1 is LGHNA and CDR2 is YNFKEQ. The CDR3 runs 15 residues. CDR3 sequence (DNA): TGTGCCAGCAGACCAGAGACAGGGTCTTCCCACGAGCAGTACTTC. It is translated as CASRPETGSSHEQYF.

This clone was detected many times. The CDR3: CASSLSLVNEQFF. CDR3 nucleotide sequence: TGTGCCAGCAGCTTGTCTCTAGTCAATGAGCAGTTCTTC. J is TRBJ2-1 and V is TRBV7-3; the D is unclear. CDR3 length: 13 amino acids. V dropped 3 bases and J dropped 6 bases, with 9 bases sitting between them. Germline assignment: CDR1 SGHTA and CDR2 FQGTGA. The full variable domain, its missing parts supplied by reference TRBV7-3 and TRBJ2-1, is GAGVSQTPSNKVTEKGKYVELRCDPISGHTALYWYRQSLGQGPEFLIYFQGTGAADDSGLPNDRFFAVRPEGSVSTLKIQRTERGDSAVYLCASSLSLVNEQFFGPGTRLTVL.

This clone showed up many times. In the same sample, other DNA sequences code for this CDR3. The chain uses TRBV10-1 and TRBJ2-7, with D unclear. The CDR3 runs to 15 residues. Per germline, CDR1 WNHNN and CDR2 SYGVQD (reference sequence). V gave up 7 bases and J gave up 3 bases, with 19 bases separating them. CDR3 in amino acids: CASKPLAVSSYEQYF. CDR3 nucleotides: TGCGCCAGCAAACCGTTAGCTGTCAGCAGCTACGAGCAGTACTTC.

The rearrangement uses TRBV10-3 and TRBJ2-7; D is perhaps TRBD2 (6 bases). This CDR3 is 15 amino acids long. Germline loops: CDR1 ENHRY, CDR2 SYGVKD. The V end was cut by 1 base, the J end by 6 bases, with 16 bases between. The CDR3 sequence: CAISEYGGTNREQYF. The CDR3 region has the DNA TGTGCCATCAGTGAGTATGGAGGGACCAACCGCGAGCAGTACTTC.